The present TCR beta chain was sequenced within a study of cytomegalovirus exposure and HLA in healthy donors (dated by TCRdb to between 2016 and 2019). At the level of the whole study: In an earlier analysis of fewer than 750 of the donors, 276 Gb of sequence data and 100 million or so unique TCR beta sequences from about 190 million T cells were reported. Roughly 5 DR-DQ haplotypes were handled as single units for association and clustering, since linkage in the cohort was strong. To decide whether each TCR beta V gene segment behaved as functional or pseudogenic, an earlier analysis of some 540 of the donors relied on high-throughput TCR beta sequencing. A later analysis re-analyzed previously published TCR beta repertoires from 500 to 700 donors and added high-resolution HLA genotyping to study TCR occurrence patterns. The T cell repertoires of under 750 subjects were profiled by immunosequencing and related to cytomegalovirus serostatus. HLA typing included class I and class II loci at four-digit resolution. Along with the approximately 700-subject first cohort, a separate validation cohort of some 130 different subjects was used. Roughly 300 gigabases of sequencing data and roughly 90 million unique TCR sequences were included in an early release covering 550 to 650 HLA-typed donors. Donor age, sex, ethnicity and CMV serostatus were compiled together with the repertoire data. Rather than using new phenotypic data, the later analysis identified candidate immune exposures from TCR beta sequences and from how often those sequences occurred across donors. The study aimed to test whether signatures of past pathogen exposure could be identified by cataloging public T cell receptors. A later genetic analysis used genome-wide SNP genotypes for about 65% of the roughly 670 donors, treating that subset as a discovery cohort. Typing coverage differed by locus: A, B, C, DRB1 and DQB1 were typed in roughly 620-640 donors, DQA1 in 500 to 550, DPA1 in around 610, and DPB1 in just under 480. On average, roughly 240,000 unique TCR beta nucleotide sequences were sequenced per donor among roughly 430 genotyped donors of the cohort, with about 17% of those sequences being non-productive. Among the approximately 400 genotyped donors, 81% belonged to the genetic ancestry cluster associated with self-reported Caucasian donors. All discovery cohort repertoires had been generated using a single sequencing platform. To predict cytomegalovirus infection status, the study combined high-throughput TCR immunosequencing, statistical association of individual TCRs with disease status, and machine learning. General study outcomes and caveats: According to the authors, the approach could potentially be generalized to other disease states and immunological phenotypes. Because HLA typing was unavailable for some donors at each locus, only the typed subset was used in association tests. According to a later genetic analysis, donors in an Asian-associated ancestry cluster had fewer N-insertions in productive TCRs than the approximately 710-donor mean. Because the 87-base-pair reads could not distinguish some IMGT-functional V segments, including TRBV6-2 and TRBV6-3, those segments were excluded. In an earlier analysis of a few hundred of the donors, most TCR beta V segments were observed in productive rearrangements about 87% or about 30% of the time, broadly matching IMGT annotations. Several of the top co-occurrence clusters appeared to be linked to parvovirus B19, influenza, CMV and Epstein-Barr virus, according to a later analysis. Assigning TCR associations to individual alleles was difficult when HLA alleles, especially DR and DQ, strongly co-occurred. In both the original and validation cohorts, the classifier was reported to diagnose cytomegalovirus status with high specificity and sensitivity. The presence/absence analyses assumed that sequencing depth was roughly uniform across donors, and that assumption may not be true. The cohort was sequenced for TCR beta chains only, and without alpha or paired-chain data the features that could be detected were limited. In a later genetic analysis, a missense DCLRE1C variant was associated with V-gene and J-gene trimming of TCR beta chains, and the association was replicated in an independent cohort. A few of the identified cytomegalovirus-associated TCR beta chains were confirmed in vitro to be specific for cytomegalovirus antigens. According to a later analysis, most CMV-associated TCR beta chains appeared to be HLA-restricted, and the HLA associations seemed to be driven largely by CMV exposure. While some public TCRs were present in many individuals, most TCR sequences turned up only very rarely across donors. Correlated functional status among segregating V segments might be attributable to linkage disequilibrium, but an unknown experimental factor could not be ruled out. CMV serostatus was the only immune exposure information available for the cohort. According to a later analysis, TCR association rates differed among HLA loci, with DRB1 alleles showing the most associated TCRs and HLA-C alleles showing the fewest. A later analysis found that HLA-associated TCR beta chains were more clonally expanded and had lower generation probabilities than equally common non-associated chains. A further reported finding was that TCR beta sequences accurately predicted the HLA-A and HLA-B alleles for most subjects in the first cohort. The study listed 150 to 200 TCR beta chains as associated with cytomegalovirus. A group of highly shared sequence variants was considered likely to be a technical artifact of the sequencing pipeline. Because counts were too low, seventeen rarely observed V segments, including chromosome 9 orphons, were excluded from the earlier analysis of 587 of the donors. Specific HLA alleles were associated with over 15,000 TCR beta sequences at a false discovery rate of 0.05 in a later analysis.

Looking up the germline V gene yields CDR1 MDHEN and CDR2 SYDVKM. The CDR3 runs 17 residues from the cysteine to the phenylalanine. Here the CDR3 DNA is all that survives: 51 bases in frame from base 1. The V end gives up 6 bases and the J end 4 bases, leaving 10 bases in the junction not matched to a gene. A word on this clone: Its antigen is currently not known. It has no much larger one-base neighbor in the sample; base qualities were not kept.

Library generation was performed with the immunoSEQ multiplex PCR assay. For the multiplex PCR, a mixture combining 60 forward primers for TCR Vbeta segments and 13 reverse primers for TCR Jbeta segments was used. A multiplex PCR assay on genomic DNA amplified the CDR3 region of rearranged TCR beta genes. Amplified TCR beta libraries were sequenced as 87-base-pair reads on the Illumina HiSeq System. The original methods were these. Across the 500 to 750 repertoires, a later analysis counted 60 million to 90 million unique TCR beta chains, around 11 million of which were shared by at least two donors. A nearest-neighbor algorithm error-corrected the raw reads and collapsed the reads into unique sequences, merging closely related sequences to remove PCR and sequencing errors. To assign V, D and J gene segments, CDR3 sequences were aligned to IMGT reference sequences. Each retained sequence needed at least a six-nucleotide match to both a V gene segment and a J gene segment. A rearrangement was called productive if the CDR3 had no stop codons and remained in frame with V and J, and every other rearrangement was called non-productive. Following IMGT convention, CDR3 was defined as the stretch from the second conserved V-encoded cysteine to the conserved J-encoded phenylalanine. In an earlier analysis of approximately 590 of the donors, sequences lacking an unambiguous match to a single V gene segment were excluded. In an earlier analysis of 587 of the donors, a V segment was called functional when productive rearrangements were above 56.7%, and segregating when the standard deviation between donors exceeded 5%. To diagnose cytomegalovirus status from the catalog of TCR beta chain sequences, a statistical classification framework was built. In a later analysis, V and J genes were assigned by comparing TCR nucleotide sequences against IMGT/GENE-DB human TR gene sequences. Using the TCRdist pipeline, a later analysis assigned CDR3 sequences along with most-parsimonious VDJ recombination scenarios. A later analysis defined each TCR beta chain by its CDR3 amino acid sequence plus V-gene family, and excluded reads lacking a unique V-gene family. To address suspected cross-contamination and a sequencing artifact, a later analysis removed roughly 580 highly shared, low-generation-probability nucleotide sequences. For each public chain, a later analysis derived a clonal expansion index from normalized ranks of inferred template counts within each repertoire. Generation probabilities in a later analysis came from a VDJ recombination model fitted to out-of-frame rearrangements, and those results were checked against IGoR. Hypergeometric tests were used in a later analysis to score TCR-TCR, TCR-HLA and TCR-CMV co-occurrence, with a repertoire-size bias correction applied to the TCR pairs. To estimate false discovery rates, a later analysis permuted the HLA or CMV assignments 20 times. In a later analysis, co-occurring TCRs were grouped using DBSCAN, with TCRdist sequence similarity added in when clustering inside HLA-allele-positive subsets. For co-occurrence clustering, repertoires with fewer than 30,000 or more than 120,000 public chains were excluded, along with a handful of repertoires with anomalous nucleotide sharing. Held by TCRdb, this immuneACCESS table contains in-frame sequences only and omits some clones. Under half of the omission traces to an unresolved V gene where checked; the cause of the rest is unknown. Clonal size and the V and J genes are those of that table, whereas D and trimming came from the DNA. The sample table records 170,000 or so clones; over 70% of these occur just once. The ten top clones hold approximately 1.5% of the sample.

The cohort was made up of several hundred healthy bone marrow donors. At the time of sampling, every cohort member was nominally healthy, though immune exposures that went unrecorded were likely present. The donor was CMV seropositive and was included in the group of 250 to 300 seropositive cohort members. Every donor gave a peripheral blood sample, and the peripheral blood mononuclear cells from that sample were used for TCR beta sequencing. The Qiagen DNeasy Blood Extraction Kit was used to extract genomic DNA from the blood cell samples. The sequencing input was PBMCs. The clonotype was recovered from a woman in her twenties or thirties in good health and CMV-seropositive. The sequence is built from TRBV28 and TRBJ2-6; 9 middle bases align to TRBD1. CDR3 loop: CASSGPGQGAGANVLTF. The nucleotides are TGTGCCAGCAGCGGACCGGGACAGGGAGCAGGGGCCAACGTCCTGACTTTC.